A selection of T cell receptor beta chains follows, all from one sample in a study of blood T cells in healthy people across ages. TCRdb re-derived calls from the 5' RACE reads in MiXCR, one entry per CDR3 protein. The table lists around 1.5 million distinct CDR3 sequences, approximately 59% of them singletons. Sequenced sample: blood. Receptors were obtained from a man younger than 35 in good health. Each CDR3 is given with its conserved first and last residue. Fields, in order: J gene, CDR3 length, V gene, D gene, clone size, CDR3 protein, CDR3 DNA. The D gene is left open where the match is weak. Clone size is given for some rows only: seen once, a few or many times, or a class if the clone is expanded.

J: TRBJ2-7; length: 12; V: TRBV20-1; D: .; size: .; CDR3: CSARRLLGEQYF; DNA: TGCAGTGCTAGAAGGCTCCTTGGCGAGCAGTACTTC
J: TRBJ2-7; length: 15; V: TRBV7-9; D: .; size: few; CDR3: CASSQGLSGAYEQYF; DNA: TGTGCCAGCAGCCAAGGACTGTCAGGAGCCTACGAGCAGTACTTC
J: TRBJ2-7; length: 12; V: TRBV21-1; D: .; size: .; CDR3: CASSKAHYEQYF; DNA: TGTGCCAGCAGCAAAGCCCACTACGAGCAGTACTTC
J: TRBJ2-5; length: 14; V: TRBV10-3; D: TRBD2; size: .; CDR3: CATGREALVETQYF; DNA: TGTGCCACCGGGCGGGAGGCATTAGTCGAGACCCAGTACTTC
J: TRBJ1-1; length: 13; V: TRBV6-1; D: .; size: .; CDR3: CASSHQKNTEAFF; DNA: TGTGCCAGCAGTCATCAGAAGAACACTGAAGCTTTCTTT
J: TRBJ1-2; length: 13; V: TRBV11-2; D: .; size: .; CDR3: CASSADSTYGYTF; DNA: TGTGCCAGCAGCGCCGACTCAACCTATGGCTACACCTTC
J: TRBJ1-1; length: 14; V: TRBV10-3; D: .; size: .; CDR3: CAISESKENTEAFF; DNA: TGTGCCATCAGTGAGTCGAAGGAAAACACTGAAGCTTTCTTT
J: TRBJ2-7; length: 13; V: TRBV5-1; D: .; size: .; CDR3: CASSVSGFNEQYF; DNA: TGCGCCAGCAGCGTGTCAGGGTTTAACGAGCAGTACTTC
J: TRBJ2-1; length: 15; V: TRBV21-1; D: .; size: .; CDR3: CASSSRQGNHNEQFF; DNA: TGTGCCAGCAGCAGTCGTCAGGGGAACCACAATGAGCAGTTCTTC
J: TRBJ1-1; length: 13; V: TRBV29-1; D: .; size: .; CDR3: CSVLTGKITEAFF; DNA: TGCAGCGTTCTCACAGGGAAGATTACTGAAGCTTTCTTT
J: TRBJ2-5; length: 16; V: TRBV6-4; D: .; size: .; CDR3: CASSDSGEAGRNEQYF; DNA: TGTGCCAGCAGTGACTCGGGGGAGGCGGGTAGGAATGAGCAGTACTTC
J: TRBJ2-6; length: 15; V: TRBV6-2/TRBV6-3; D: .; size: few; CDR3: CASSHTESGANVLTF; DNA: TGTGCCAGCAGCCACACCGAGTCTGGGGCCAACGTCCTGACTTTC
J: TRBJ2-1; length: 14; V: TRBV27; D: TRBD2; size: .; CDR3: CASSSFGRGDEQFF; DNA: TGTGCCAGCAGTTCCTTCGGGAGGGGCGATGAGCAGTTCTTC
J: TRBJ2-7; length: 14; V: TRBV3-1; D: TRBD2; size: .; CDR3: CASSQGRGSNEQYF; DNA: TGTGCCAGCAGCCAAGGGCGGGGGAGCAACGAGCAGTACTTC
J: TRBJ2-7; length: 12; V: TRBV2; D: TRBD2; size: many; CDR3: CASRGGTYEQYF; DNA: TGTGCCAGCAGGGGGGGGACCTACGAGCAGTACTTC
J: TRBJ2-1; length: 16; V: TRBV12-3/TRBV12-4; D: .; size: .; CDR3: CASSLIPPPPYNEQFF; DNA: TGTGCCAGCAGTTTGATACCGCCCCCTCCCTACAATGAGCAGTTCTTC
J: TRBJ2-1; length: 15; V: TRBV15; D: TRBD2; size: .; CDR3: CATSSGAGGIYEQFF; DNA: TGTGCCACCAGCAGTGGGGCGGGGGGCATCTATGAGCAGTTCTTC